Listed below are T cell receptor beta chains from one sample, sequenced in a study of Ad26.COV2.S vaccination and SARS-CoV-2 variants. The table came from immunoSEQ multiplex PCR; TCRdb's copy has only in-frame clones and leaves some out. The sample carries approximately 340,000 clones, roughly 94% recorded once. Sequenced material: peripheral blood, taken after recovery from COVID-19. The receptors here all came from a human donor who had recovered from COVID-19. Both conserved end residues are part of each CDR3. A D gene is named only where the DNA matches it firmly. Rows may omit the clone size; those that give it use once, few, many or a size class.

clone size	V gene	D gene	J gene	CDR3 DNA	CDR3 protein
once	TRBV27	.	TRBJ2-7	TGTGCCAGCAGTTCCTACAGGAGTAGCTCCTACGAGCAGTACTTC	CASSSYRSSSYEQYF
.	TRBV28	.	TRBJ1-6	TGTGCCAGCAGTAATCTTCTTATTGGCTCACCCCTCCACTTT	CASSNLLIGSPLHF
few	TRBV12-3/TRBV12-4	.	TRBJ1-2	TGTGCCTGCCGCGGGGTAGGGGTTCATGGCTACACCTTC	CACRGVGVHGYTF
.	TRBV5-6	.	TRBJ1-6	TGTGCCAGCAGCTTTGGGCATAATTCACCCCTCCACTTT	CASSFGHNSPLHF
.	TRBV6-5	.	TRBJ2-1	TGTGCCAGCGAAGACGGGACGGAGGTCGGCAATGAGCAGTTCTTC	CASEDGTEVGNEQFF
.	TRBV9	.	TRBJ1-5	TGTGCCAGCAGCGCCGAGGGGCGAGGGGGGAATCAGCCCCAGCATTTT	CASSAEGRGGNQPQHF
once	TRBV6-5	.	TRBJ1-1	TGTGCCGGACTCTTGGGAACAGTGATGAACACTGAAGCTTTCTTT	CAGLLGTVMNTEAFF
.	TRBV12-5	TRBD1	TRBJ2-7	TGTGCTAGTGGACCGGGACAGGCATTCGACTCCTACGAGCAGTACTTC	CASGPGQAFDSYEQYF
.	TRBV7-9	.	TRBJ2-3	TGTGCCAGCACCCGCTCTGATACGCAGTATTTT	CASTRSDTQYF
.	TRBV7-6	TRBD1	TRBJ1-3	TGTGCCAGCAGCTTAGGATCCGGGACAGGGAGTGGAAACACCATATATTTT	CASSLGSGTGSGNTIYF
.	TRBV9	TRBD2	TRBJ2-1	TGTGCCAGCAGCCCCAGACCGACTAGCGGGGGGGCTCTTGCGAATGAGCAGTTCTTC	CASSPRPTSGGALANEQFF
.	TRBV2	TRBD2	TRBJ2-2	TGTGCCAGCAGTGAACCCCACAGGACTAGCGGGGGAGTCACCGGGGAGCTGTTTTTT	CASSEPHRTSGGVTGELFF
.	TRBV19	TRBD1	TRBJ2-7	TGTGCCAGTAGTAAAGACAGGGCTTACTACGAGCAGTACTTC	CASSKDRAYYEQYF
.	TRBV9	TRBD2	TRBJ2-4	TGTGCCAGCAGCGGCAGGGAGGGTTGGGACATTCAGTACTTC	CASSGREGWDIQYF
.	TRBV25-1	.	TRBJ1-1	TGTGCCAGCAGTGATCGCGGGACGGCCACTGAAGCTTTCTTT	CASSDRGTATEAFF
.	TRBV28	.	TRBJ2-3	TGTGCCAGCAAAACTATCCCCACAGATACGCAGTATTTT	CASKTIPTDTQYF
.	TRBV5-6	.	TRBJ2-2	TGTGCCAGCAGTCGCCCCCCTGGAGGGGAGCTGTTTTTT	CASSRPPGGELFF
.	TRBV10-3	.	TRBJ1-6	TGTGCCATCAGTGAGCTCGGGGGCGGGGCGGGGAATGTATCACCCCTCCACTTT	CAISELGGGAGNVSPLHF
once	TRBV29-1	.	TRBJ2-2	TGCAGCGCGCGACAGGCCGGGGAGCTGTTTTTT	CSARQAGELFF
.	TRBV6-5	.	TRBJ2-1	TGTGCCAGCAGCCCCGAGGCCTCTCGGGAGCAGTTCTTC	CASSPEASREQFF
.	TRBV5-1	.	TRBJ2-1	TGCGCCAGCAGCTTGGCCCGGGGTTCCTACAATGAGCAGTTCTTC	CASSLARGSYNEQFF
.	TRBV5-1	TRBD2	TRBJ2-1	TGCGCCAGCAGCTTGGTCGGGGGGAATGAGCAGTTCTTC	CASSLVGGNEQFF
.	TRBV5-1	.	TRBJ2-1	TGCGCCAGCAGCAAACCGGACAGCTACAATGAGCAGTTCTTC	CASSKPDSYNEQFF
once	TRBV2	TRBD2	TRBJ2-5	TGTGCCAGCAGTTCCGCAAATACAGGAGCGGGGGGGCCCCAAGAGACCCAGTACTTC	CASSSANTGAGGPQETQYF
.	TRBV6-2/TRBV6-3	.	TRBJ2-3	TGTGCCAGCAGTTACGACCTAACGTCCACAGATACGCAGTATTTT	CASSYDLTSTDTQYF
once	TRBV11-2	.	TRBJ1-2	TGTGCCAGCAGAACAGGGTCTAACTATGGCTACACCTTC	CASRTGSNYGYTF
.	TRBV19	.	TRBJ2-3	TGTGCCGTCCGCCGGAGCACAGATACGCAGTATTTT	CAVRRSTDTQYF
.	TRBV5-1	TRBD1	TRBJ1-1	TGCGCCAGCAGCTTCCGGGACAGGCGTACTGAAGCTTTCTTT	CASSFRDRRTEAFF
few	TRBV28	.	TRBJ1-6	TGTGCCAGCCGCCAACTAGCGCCAGCTTATAATTCACCCCTCCACTTT	CASRQLAPAYNSPLHF
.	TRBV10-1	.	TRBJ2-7	TGCGCCACTAGGCAGACAGTGGACGGCGAGCAGTACTTC	CATRQTVDGEQYF
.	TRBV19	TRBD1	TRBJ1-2	TGTGCCAGTAGTGTTCAGGGGGCCGATCGTGGCTACACCTTC	CASSVQGADRGYTF
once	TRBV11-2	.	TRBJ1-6	TGTGCCAGCAGCTTCCGCAGGGACATGAGGTCACCCCTCCACTTT	CASSFRRDMRSPLHF
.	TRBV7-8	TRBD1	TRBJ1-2	TGTGCCAGCAGCCAAGGACAGGGCTATGGCTACACCTTC	CASSQGQGYGYTF